The source of this T cell receptor beta chain is a study of blood T cell repertoires in COVID-19. Study as a whole: COVID-19 samples from acute and convalescent phases originated in the United States, Italy and Spain.

Libraries were prepared by immunoSEQ multiplex PCR; TCRdb keeps only in-frame clonotypes and omits some of them. This sample carries a few hundred thousand clones, about nine tenths of them seen once, and the ten largest clones take about 3%. Living in about 25 US areas, the participants were between roughly 18 and 95 years of age. Cohort assignment relied on participant-reported clinical history. Two negative PCRs, clearance, or symptom resolution characterized the recovered Cohort 3 donors. Germline CDR1 SNHLY, CDR2 FYNNEI. The V end lost 5 bases, the J end lost 4 bases, and 9 bases lay between the germline ends. The CDR3 is 12 amino acids.

Sample: PBMCs or T cells enriched from blood (not recorded which). The chain uses TRBV2 and TRBJ2-7; tentative D call: TRBD2 (6 bases). The sequence derives from a woman between 50 and 59 years old who had recovered from COVID-19. The chain's CDR3 is CASSQDYYEQYF. In nucleotides, the CDR3 is TGTGCCAGCAGTCAGGACTATTACGAGCAGTACTTC.